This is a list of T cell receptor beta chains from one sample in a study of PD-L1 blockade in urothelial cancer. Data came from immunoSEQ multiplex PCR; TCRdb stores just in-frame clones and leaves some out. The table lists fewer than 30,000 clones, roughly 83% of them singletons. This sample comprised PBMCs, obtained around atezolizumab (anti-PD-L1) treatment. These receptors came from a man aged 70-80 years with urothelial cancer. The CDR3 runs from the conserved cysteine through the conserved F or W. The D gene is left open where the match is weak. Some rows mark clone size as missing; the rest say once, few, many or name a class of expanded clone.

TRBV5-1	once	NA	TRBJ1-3	CASSLESFSGNTIYF	TGCGCCAGCAGCTTGGAAAGCTTTTCTGGAAACACCATATATTTT
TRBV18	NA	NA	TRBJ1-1	CASSPNSGENTEAFF	TGTGCCAGCTCACCCAATTCGGGGGAAAACACTGAAGCTTTCTTT
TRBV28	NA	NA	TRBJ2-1	CASSLSPLLEGRGFF	TGTGCCAGCAGTTTATCTCCCCTACTAGAAGGTCGGGGGTTCTTC
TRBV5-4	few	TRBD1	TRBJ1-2	CASSADRDYGYTF	TGTGCCAGCAGCGCAGACAGGGACTATGGCTACACCTTC
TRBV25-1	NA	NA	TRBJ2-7	CASSWDSAGRQYF	TGTGCCAGCAGTTGGGACTCCGCAGGCCGGCAGTACTTC
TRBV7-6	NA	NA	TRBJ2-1	CASSLGTQGYNEQFF	TGTGCCAGCAGCTTAGGGACCCAGGGCTACAATGAGCAGTTCTTC
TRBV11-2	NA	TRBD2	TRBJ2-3	CASSPRLAGPTDTQYF	TGTGCCAGCAGCCCGCGACTAGCGGGGCCCACAGATACGCAGTATTTT
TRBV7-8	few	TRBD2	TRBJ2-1	CASSTRAGADEQFF	TGTGCCAGCAGCACCCGAGCGGGGGCGGATGAGCAGTTCTTC
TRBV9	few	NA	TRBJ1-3	CASSDGDRKNTIYF	TGTGCCAGCAGCGATGGAGACAGGAAGAACACCATATATTTT
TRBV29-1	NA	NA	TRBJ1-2	CSVEGGGYGYTF	TGCAGCGTTGAAGGGGGGGGCTATGGCTACACCTTC
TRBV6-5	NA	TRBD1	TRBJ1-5	CASRAGTGNQPQHF	TGTGCCAGCAGGGCCGGGACAGGGAATCAGCCCCAGCATTTT
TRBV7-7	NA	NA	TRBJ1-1	CASSSIQGNTEAFF	TGTGCTAGCAGCTCGATACAGGGGAACACTGAAGCTTTCTTT
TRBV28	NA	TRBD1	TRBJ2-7	CASSSRDRPSYEQYF	TGTGCCAGCAGTTCCCGGGACAGGCCTTCCTACGAGCAGTACTTC
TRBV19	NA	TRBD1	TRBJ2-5	CASSMWTGTETQYF	TGTGCCAGTAGTATGTGGACAGGGACGGAGACCCAGTACTTC
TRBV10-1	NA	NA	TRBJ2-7	CASSRQVGEEQYF	TGCGCCAGTTCCAGACAGGTGGGAGAAGAGCAGTACTTC
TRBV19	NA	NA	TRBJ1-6	CASSPRNSPLHF	TGTGCCAGTAGTCCCCGGAATTCACCCCTCCACTTT
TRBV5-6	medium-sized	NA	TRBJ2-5	CASSPTRGETQYF	TGTGCCAGCAGCCCGACCAGGGGAGAGACCCAGTACTTC
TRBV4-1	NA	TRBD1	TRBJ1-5	CASSPTGGNQPQHF	TGCGCCAGCAGCCCGACAGGGGGAAATCAGCCCCAGCATTTT
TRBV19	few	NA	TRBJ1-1	CASSSVRGDGTEAFF	TGTGCCAGTAGTTCGGTACGGGGGGATGGGACTGAAGCTTTCTTT
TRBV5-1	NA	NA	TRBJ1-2	CASSLAGVGGYTF	TGCGCCAGCAGCTTGGCCGGGGTTGGTGGCTACACCTTC
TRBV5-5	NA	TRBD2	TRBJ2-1	CASSRSTAGGPKDNEQFF	TGTGCCAGCAGCCGATCCACCGCGGGGGGCCCCAAGGACAATGAGCAGTTCTTC
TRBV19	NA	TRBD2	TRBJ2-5	CASSDRLAGRHETQYF	TGTGCCAGTAGTGATAGACTAGCGGGACGCCACGAGACCCAGTACTTC
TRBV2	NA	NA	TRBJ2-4	CASKTGGLAAKNIQYF	TGTGCCAGCAAGACTGGAGGGTTGGCAGCCAAAAACATTCAGTACTTC
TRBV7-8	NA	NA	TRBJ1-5	CASSLASTGSYSNQPQHF	TGTGCCAGCAGCTTAGCCAGTACAGGGAGCTATAGCAATCAGCCCCAGCATTTT
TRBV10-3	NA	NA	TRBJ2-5	CAISEYSGQETQYF	TGTGCCATCAGTGAGTACTCAGGCCAAGAGACCCAGTACTTC
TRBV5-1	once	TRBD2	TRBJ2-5	CASSTSGSGETQYF	TGCGCCAGCAGTACTAGCGGGAGCGGGGAGACCCAGTACTTC
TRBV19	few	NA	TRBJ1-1	CASSIERGKEAFF	TGTGCCAGTAGTATAGAAAGGGGGAAGGAAGCTTTCTTT
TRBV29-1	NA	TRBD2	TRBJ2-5	CSVGFGGRKETQYF	TGCAGCGTTGGGTTTGGCGGGAGAAAGGAGACCCAGTACTTC
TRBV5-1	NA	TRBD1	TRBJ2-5	CASSSRDRAELETQYF	TGCGCCAGCAGCTCCCGGGACAGGGCTGAATTGGAGACCCAGTACTTC
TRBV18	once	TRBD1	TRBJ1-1	CASTGQGANTEAFF	TGTGCCAGCACGGGACAGGGGGCGAACACTGAAGCTTTCTTT
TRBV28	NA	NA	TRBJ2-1	CASSEEDNEQFF	TGTGCCAGCAGTGAGGAGGACAATGAGCAGTTCTTC
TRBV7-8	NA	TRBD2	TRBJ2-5	CASSRGTLAAQETQYF	TGTGCCAGCAGCCGGGGGACGCTAGCGGCCCAAGAGACCCAGTACTTC
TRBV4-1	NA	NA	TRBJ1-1	CASSPRSRDGMNTEAFF	TGCGCCAGCAGTCCCCGATCCAGGGATGGGATGAACACTGAAGCTTTCTTT
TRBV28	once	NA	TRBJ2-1	CASSPNGGYYSYNEQFF	TGTGCCAGCAGCCCAAACGGGGGTTATTACTCCTACAATGAGCAGTTCTTC
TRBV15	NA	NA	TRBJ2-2	CATSTGYTGELFF	TGTGCCACCAGCACGGGGTACACCGGGGAGCTGTTTTTT
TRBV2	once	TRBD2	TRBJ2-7	CASRPGGGSPYEQYF	TGTGCCAGCAGACCCGGCGGGGGGTCCCCCTACGAGCAGTACTTC
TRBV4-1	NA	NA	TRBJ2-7	CASSQPRTGYEQYF	TGCGCCAGCAGCCAACCCAGAACGGGTTACGAGCAGTACTTC
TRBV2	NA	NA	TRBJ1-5	CASSEREDQPQHF	TGTGCCAGCAGTGAAAGGGAGGATCAGCCCCAGCATTTT
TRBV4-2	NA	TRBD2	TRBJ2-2	CASSQDPGGAGTGELFF	TGTGCCAGCAGCCAAGATCCGGGGGGGGCGGGAACCGGGGAGCTGTTTTTT